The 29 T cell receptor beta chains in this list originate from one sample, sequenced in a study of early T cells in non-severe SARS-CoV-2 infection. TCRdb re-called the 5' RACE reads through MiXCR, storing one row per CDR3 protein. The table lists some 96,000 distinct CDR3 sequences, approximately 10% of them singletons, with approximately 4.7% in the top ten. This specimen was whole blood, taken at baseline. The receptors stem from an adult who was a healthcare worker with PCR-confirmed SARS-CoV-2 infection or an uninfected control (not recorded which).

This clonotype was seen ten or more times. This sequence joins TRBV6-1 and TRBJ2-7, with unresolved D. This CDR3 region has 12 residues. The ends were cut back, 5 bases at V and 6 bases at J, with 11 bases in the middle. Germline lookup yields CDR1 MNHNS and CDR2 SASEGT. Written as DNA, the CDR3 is TGTGCCAGCAGTCTCGGAATCGGCGAGCAGTACTTC. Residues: CASSLGIGEQYF.

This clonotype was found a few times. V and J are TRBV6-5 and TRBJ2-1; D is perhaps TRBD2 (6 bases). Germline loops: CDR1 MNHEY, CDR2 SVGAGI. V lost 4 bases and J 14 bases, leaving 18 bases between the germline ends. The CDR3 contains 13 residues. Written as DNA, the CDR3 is TGTGCCAGCAGTTCCGTCACGGGCGGGATTAAGTTCTTC. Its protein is CASSSVTGGIKFF.

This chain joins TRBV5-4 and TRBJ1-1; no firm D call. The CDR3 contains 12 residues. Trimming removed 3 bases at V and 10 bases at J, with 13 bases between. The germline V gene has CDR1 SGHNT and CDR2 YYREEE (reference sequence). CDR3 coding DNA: TGTGCCAGCAGCTACCCCAGCGGAGGAGCTTTCTTT. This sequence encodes CASSYPSGGAFF.

CDR3 amino acids: CASSLRVAYGYTF. For the CDR3, the DNA is TGTGCCAGCAGCTTGCGGGTTGCCTATGGCTACACCTTC. This chain uses TRBV5-5 with TRBJ1-2; D is ambiguous. The V end lost 1 base, the J end lost 4 bases, and 8 bases lay between the germline ends. The CDR3 extends over 13 amino acids. CDR1 is SGHKS and CDR2 is YYEKEE in the germline V gene (reference sequence).

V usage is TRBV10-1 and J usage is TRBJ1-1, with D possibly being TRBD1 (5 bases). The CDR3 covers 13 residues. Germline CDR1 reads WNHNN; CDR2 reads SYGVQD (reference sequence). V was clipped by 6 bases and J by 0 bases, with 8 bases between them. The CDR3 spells CASREGLNTEAFF. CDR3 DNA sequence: TGCGCCAGCAGAGAGGGGTTGAACACTGAAGCTTTCTTT.

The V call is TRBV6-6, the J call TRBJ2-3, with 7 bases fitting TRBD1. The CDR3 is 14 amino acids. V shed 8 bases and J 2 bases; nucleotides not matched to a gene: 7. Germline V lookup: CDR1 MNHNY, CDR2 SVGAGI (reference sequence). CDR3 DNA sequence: TGTGCCAGCCTCCCAGGGGGTGACACAGATACGCAGTATTTT. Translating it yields CASLPGGDTDTQYF.

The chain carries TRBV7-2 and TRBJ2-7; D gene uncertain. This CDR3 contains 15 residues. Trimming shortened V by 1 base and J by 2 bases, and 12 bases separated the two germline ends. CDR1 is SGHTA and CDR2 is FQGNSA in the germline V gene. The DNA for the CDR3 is TGTGCCAGCAGCTTAGGAATCGTCTCAACCTACGAGCAGTACTTC. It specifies CASSLGIVSTYEQYF.

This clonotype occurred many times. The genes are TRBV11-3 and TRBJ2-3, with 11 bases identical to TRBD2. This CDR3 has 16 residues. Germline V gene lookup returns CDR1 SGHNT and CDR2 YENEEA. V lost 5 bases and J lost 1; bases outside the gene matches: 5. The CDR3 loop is CASSLGTSGRTDTQYF. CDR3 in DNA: TGTGCCAGCAGCCTGGGGACTAGCGGCCGCACAGATACGCAGTATTTT.

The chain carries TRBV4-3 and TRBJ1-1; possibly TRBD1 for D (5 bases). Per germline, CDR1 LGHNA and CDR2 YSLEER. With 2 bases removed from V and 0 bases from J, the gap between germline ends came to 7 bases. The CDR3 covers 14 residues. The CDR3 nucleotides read TGCGCCAGCAGCCAACGCAGGGTGAACACTGAAGCTTTCTTT. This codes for CASSQRRVNTEAFF.

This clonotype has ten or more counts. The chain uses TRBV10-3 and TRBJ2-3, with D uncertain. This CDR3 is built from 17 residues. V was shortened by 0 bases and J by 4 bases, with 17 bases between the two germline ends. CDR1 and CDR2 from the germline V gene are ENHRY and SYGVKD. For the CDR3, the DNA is TGTGCCATCAGTGAGTCGATGATAGGCTCCACTTCAGATACGCAGTATTTT. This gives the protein CAISESMIGSTSDTQYF.

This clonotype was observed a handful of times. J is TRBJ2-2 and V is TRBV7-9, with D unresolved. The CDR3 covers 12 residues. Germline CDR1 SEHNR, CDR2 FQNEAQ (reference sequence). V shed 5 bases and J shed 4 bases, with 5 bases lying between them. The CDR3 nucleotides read TGTGCCAGCAGCGGAAGCACCGGGGAGCTGTTTTTT. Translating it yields CASSGSTGELFF.

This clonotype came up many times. This chain's CDR3 is CAIKEGQGSGNTIYF. In DNA form, the CDR3 reads TGTGCCATCAAGGAAGGACAGGGTTCTGGAAACACCATATATTTT. The V and J genes are TRBV10-3 and TRBJ1-3; 8 bases map to TRBD1. Per the germline V gene, CDR1 is ENHRY and CDR2 is SYGVKD. The V and J ends lost 7 bases and 1 base, in that order; junction bases with no gene match: 6. This CDR3 is built from 15 residues.

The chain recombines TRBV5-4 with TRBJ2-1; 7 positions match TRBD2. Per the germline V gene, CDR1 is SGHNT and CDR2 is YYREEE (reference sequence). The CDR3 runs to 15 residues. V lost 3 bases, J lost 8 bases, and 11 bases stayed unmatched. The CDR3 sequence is CASSSEGGPMYEQFF. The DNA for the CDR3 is TGTGCCAGCAGCTCTGAGGGAGGGCCCATGTATGAGCAGTTCTTC.

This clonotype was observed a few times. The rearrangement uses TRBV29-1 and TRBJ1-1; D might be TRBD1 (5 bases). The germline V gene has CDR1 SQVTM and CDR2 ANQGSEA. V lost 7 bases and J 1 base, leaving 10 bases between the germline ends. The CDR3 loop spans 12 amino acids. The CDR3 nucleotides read TGCAGCGGGGGGTGGACGAACACTGAAGCTTTCTTT. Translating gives CSGGWTNTEAFF.

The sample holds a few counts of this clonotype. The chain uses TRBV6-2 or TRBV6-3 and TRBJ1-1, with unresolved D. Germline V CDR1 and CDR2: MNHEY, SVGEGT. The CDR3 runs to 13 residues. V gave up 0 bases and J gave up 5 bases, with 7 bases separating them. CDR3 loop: CASSYSGRTEAFF. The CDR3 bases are TGTGCCAGCAGTTACTCTGGAAGGACTGAAGCTTTCTTT.

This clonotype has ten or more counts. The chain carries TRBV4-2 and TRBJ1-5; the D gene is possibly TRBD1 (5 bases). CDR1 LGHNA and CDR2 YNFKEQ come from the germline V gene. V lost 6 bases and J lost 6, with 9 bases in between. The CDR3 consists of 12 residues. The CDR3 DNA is TGTGCCAGCAGTCTAGGGGCTCAGCCCCAGCATTTT. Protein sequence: CASSLGAQPQHF.

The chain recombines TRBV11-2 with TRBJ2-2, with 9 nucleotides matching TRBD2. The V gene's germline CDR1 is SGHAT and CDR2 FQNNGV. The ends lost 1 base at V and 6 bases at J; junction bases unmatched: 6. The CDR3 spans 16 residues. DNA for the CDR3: TGTGCCAGCAGCTTAGTTGTAGCGGGAGCGGCCGGGGAGCTGTTTTTT. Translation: CASSLVVAGAAGELFF. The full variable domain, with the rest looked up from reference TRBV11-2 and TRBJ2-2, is EAGVAQSPRYKIIEKRQSVAFWCNPISGHATLYWYQQILGQGPKLLIQFQNNGVVDDSQLPKDRFSAERLKGVDSTLKIQPAKLEDSAVYLCASSLVVAGAAGELFFGEGSRLTVL.

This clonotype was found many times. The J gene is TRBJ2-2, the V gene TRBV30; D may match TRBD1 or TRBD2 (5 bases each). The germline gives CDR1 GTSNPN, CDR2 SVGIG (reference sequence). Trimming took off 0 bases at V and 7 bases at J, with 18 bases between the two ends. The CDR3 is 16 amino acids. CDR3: CAWSVPRRARGGELFF. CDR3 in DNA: TGTGCCTGGAGTGTACCAAGGAGAGCGAGGGGCGGGGAGCTGTTTTTT.

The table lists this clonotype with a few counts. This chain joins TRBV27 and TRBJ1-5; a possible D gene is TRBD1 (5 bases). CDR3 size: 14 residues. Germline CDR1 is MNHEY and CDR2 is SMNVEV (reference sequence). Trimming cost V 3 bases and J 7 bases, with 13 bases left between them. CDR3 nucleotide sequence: TGTGCCAGCAGTTTCCTAGGGGCAGGACAGCCCCAGCATTTT. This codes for CASSFLGAGQPQHF.

This CDR3 reads CSAPGQGAGEQYF. The CDR3 nucleotides read TGCAGTGCACCGGGACAGGGGGCGGGAGAGCAGTACTTC. The chain carries TRBV20-1 and TRBJ2-7, with TRBD1 matching over 12 bases. The CDR3 loop spans 13 amino acids. Unmatched junction bases numbered 7, after V lost 6 bases and J lost 7 bases. Germline values: CDR1 DFQATT, CDR2 SNEGSKA (reference sequence).

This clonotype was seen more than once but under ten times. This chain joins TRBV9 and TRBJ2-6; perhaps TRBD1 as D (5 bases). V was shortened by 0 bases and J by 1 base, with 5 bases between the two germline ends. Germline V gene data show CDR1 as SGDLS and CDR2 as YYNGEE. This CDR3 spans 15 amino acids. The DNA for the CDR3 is TGTGCCAGCAGCGTAGCAGGGTCTGGGGCCAACGTCCTGACTTTC. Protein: CASSVAGSGANVLTF.

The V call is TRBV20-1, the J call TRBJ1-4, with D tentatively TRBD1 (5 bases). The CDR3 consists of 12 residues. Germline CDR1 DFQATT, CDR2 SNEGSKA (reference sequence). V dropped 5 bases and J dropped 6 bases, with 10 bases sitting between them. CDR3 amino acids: CSAGGRYEKLFF. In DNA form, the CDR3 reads TGCAGTGCTGGGGGGAGGTATGAAAAACTGTTTTTT.

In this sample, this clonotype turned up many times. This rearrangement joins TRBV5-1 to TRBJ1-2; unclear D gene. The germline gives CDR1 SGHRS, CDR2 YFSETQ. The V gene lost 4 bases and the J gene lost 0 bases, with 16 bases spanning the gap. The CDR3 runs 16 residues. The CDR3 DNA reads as TGCGCCAGCAGCGTTACAGTTTCCAGTTCTAACTATGGCTACACCTTC. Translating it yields CASSVTVSSSNYGYTF. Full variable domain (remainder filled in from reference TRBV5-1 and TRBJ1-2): KAGVTQTPRYLIKTRGQQVTLSCSPISGHRSVSWYQQTPGQGLQFLFEYFSETQRNKGNFPGRFSGRQFSNSRSEMNVSTLELGDSALYLCASSVTVSSSNYGYTFGSGTRLTVV.

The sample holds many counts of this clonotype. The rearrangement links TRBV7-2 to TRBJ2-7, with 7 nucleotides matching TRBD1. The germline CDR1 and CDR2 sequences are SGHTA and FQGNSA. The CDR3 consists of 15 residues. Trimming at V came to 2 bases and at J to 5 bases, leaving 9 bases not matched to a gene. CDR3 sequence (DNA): TGTGCCAGCAGCTTATCGCGAGACAGGGTCCACGAGCAGTACTTC. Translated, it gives CASSLSRDRVHEQYF.

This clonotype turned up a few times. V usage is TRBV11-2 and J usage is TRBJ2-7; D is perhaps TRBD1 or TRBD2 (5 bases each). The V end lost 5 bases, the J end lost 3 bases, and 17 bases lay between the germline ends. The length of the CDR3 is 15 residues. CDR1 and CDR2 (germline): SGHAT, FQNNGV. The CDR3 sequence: CASSNGAGTVYEQYF. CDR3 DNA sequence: TGTGCCAGCAGCAATGGTGCAGGGACGGTCTACGAGCAGTACTTC.

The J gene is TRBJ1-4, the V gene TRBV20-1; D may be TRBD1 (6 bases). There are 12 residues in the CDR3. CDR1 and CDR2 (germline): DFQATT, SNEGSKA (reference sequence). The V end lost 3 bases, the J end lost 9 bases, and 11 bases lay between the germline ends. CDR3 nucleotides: TGCAGTGCTAGGAGGGGGGAGAAAAAACTGTTTTTT. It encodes CSARRGEKKLFF.

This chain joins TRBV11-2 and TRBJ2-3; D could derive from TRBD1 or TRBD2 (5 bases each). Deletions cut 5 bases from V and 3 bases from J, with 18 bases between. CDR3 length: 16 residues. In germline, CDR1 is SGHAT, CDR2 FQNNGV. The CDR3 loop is CASSPRTGLGTDTQYF. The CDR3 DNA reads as TGTGCCAGCAGCCCCCGAACGGGGCTAGGAACAGATACGCAGTATTTT.

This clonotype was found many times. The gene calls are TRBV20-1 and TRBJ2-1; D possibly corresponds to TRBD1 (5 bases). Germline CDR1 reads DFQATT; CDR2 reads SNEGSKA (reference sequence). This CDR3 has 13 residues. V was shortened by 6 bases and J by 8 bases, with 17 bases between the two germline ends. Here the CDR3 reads CSASRWVGHEQFF. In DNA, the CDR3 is TGCAGTGCATCCCGATGGGTGGGGCATGAGCAGTTCTTC.

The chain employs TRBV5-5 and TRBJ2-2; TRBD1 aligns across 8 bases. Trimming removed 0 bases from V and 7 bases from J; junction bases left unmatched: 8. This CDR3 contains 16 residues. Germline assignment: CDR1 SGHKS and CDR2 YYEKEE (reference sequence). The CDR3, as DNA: TGTGCCAGCAGCTTGGGCACAGGGGGGATTATCGGGGAGCTGTTTTTT. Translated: CASSLGTGGIIGELFF.